This entry describes one TCR beta chain. What it binds is unknown. The data originate from a study of T cell responses to AZD1222 COVID-19 vaccine. CDR3 size: 16 residues. Germline loops: CDR1 LNHDA, CDR2 SQIVND (reference sequence). The V and J ends lost 4 bases and 2 bases respectively, with 15 bases between them. Regarding the study as a whole: The donors showed a predominance of white British ancestry and of females, with possible underestimation of clonal diversity.

Clones were sequenced by immunoSEQ multiplex PCR, and TCRdb holds only the in-frame ones, with some missing. The sample holds 150,000 to 200,000 clones, around 89% seen once. The TCR originated in an adult in good health. The chain recombines TRBV19 with TRBJ1-5; the D gene is possibly TRBD1 (6 bases). The sequences come from peripheral blood, collected on day 0 of AZD1222 vaccination. The CDR3 is CASSNVTGRGNQPQHF. CDR3 bases: TGTGCCAGTAGTAACGTGACAGGAAGGGGCAATCAGCCCCAGCATTTT.